What follows are 5 T cell receptor beta chains derived from one specimen sequenced in a study of blood T cell repertoires in COVID-19. The assay was immunoSEQ multiplex PCR, and TCRdb's table has in-frame clones only and misses some. The sample carries roughly 63,000 clones, less than 80% recorded once. Input material: peripheral blood. Receptors were obtained from a human donor in a cohort sampled during active COVID-19.

The chain couples TRBV29-1 to TRBJ2-3; 10 positions match TRBD2. Germline assignment: CDR1 SQVTM and CDR2 ANQGSEA. This CDR3 spans 16 amino acids. J was trimmed by 0 bases and V by 7 bases; bases with no gene match: 10. As DNA, the CDR3 is TGCAGCGCCCCGCCCCAGCGGGAGGGGAGCACAGATACGCAGTATTTT. Translated, it gives CSAPPQREGSTDTQYF.

This chain uses TRBV24-1 with TRBJ2-2; 7 bases map to TRBD1. With 7 bases clipped from V and 4 bases from J, the junction kept 2 bases outside the gene matches. The CDR3 is 13 amino acids. Germline CDR1 is KGHDR and CDR2 is SFDVKD. The CDR3 bases are TGTGCCACCAGAGCAGGGGGCACCGGGGAGCTGTTTTTT. Translation gives CATRAGGTGELFF.

The J gene is TRBJ2-7, the V gene TRBV5-1; 8 positions agree with TRBD1. With V trimmed by 2 bases and J by 2 bases, 6 bases remained unmatched. The CDR3 extends over 15 amino acids. The germline V gene has CDR1 SGHRS and CDR2 YFSETQ. CDR3 sequence: CASSLTKQGAYEQYF. In DNA form, the CDR3 reads TGCGCCAGCAGCTTAACGAAACAGGGGGCCTACGAGCAGTACTTC.

This chain joins TRBV6-5 and TRBJ2-7; D is uncertain. The ends were cut back, 7 bases at V and 7 bases at J, with 20 bases in the middle. CDR1 MNHEY and CDR2 SVGAGI come from the germline V gene. The length of the CDR3 is 14 residues. As DNA, the CDR3 is TGTGCCAGCACCCGGTACGCTTGGTCCTCTGAGCAGTACTTC. Its protein is CASTRYAWSSEQYF.

The gene calls are TRBV9 and TRBJ2-7; 11 positions agree with TRBD2. The CDR3 contains 14 residues. CDR1 is SGDLS and CDR2 is YYNGEE in the germline V gene. V trimming: 3 bases; J trimming: 4 bases; junction bases outside the gene matches: 3. The CDR3 DNA sequence: TGTGCCAGCAGCGGGACTAGCGGGCCATACGAGCAGTACTTC. Protein product: CASSGTSGPYEQYF.